The 17 T cell receptor beta chains below were found in one sample sequenced in a study of OX40 agonist ivuxolimab in advanced cancers. The library was built by means of the immunoSEQ multiplex PCR assay. TCRdb stores this immuneACCESS table with in-frame sequences only. Part of the clones is absent; in the studies checked, under half of the shortfall reflects unresolved V genes, and no reason is known for the rest. In all, the sample holds 77,000 or so clones, and roughly 80% of those were seen once. Around 5% of the sample lies in the top ten. Sequencing was performed on CD4+ or CD8+ T cells sorted from blood, taken in a trial of the OX40 agonist ivuxolimab. All receptors derive from an adult with an advanced solid tumor such as melanoma, head and neck, liver or kidney cancer.

V is TRBV19 and J is TRBJ1-2; no clear D. This CDR3 region has 17 residues. With 3 bases removed from V and 0 bases from J, the gap between germline ends came to 17 bases. CDR1 is LNHDA and CDR2 is SQIVND in the germline V gene (reference sequence). The CDR3 reads CASSIWNVKLANYGYTF. As DNA, the CDR3 is TGTGCCAGTAGTATCTGGAACGTCAAGCTAGCTAACTATGGCTACACCTTC.

This clone was detected ten times or more. The chain recombines TRBV4-1 with TRBJ1-2, with D possibly matching TRBD1 (6 bases). Trimming took off 1 base at V and 2 bases at J, with 17 bases between the two ends. The CDR3 extends over 17 amino acids. Germline CDR1 reads MGHRA; CDR2 reads YSYEKL. DNA for the CDR3: TGCGCCAGCAGCCAAGTCCTGAGGGGTACAGGGAACTATGGCTACACCTTC. Protein sequence: CASSQVLRGTGNYGYTF.

The sample holds a few counts of this clone. V usage is TRBV9 and J usage is TRBJ1-4; TRBD1 aligns across 9 bases. Losses at the gene ends were 4 bases for V and 15 bases for J; bases not matched to a gene: 10. The germline V gene has CDR1 SGDLS and CDR2 YYNGEE. This CDR3 has 13 residues. CDR3 in DNA: TGTGCCAGCAGCCCCCCTGGACAGGGGAAATTGTTTTTT. As protein: CASSPPGQGKLFF.

The chain recombines TRBV7-2 with TRBJ2-7; 10 bases line up with TRBD2. The V and J ends lost 1 base and 6 bases, in that order; junction bases with no gene match: 3. This CDR3 has 14 amino acids. Per the germline V gene, CDR1 is SGHTA and CDR2 is FQGNSA. The CDR3 region is CASSLGLAGAEQYF. DNA of the CDR3: TGTGCCAGCAGCTTAGGGCTAGCGGGAGCCGAGCAGTACTTC. Filled out from reference TRBV7-2 and TRBJ2-7, the complete variable domain reads GAGVSQSPSNKVTEKGKDVELRCDPISGHTALYWYRQSLGQGLEFLIYFQGNSAPDKSGLPSDRFSAERTGGSVSTLTIQRTQQEDSAVYLCASSLGLAGAEQYFGPGTRLTVT.

This sequence joins TRBV7-9 and TRBJ2-5; D is perhaps TRBD2 (6 bases). V was pared by 1 base and J by 2 bases, with 8 bases between. The CDR3 is 14 amino acids. The germline CDR1 and CDR2 sequences are SEHNR and FQNEAQ (reference sequence). The CDR3 region is CASSLVAAQETQYF. CDR3 sequence (DNA): TGTGCCAGCAGCTTAGTAGCGGCGCAAGAGACCCAGTACTTC.

This chain connects TRBV11-2 to TRBJ1-1; weak D call: TRBD1 (6 bases). CDR1 and CDR2 from the germline V gene are SGHAT and FQNNGV. Trimming stripped 5 bases from V and 4 bases from J, with 14 bases between. The CDR3 is 14 amino acids. The CDR3 loop reads CASSAWTVSTEAFF. CDR3 coding DNA: TGTGCCAGCAGCGCCTGGACAGTGAGCACTGAAGCTTTCTTT.

CDR3 loop: CASSDPGQLTDTQYF. CDR3 nucleotides: TGTGCCAGCAGCGACCCGGGACAGCTCACAGATACGCAGTATTTT. The V and J genes are TRBV5-6 and TRBJ2-3, with 7 nucleotides matching TRBD1. Germline V CDR1 and CDR2: SGHDT, YYEEEE. The CDR3 sequence is 15 residues long. V shed 4 bases, J shed 2 bases, and the junction held 7 bases outside the gene matches.

The chain recombines TRBV7-3 with TRBJ2-3; D gene uncertain. The V end lost 5 bases, the J end lost 4 bases, and 7 bases lay between the germline ends. The CDR3 has 12 residues. Germline V CDR1 and CDR2: SGHTA, FQGTGA. This CDR3 reads CASSPTPDTQYF. For the CDR3, the DNA is TGTGCCAGCAGCCCCACGCCAGATACGCAGTATTTT.

Comments on this clone: The sample contains more than one DNA sequence encoding this CDR3. This chain links TRBV6-5 with TRBJ1-2, with 7 bases lining up with TRBD1. Per germline, CDR1 MNHEY and CDR2 SVGAGI. There are 13 residues in the CDR3. The V and J ends lost 1 base and 8 bases, in that order; junction bases with no gene match: 4. The CDR3 region is CASSYLDRDGYTF. In nucleotides, the CDR3 is TGTGCCAGCAGTTACTTAGACAGGGACGGCTACACCTTC.

In the case of this clone: A much larger clone differs by one base, so this may be a read error. The chain employs TRBV7-2 and TRBJ1-5; the match to TRBD1 covers 8 bases. The CDR3 extends over 16 amino acids. CDR1 is SGHTA and CDR2 is FQGNSA in the germline V gene. V shed 3 bases and J 3 bases; nucleotides not matched to a gene: 7. As DNA, the CDR3 is TGTGCCAGCAGCTTGCAGGGGGCTAGGTTCAATCAGCCCCAGCATTTT. This gives the protein CASSLQGARFNQPQHF.

This clone was detected only once. The chain joins TRBV6-1 to TRBJ2-1; D is ambiguous. CDR1 and CDR2 (germline): MNHNS, SASEGT. The CDR3 loop spans 17 amino acids. V shed 3 bases and J shed 0 bases, with 15 bases lying between them. The CDR3 DNA reads as TGTGCCAGCAGTGATCCCTGGGTGGCCAGCTCCTACAATGAGCAGTTCTTC. Translation: CASSDPWVASSYNEQFF.

V is TRBV7-9 and J is TRBJ1-1; unclear D gene. V was cut by 6 bases and J by 1 base, with 9 bases left in between. CDR3 length: 13 residues. Per the germline V gene, CDR1 is SEHNR and CDR2 is FQNEAQ (reference sequence). The CDR3 protein is CASRSSGNTEAFF. The CDR3 region has the DNA TGTGCCAGCAGGAGTTCAGGGAACACTGAAGCTTTCTTT.

This clone came up once. The genes are TRBV5-1 and TRBJ2-5; 12 bases align to TRBD1. This CDR3 region has 17 residues. Germline V CDR1 and CDR2: SGHRS, YFSETQ. V shed 0 bases, J shed 2 bases, and the junction held 5 bases outside the gene matches. The CDR3 region is CASSLGGQGALQETQYF. Here the CDR3 DNA reads TGCGCCAGCAGCTTGGGGGGACAGGGGGCCCTACAAGAGACCCAGTACTTC. The whole variable domain, remainder taken from reference TRBV5-1 and TRBJ2-5, is KAGVTQTPRYLIKTRGQQVTLSCSPISGHRSVSWYQQTPGQGLQFLFEYFSETQRNKGNFPGRFSGRQFSNSRSEMNVSTLELGDSALYLCASSLGGQGALQETQYFGPGTRLLVL.

As DNA, the CDR3 is TGCAGCGTTGAAATGTGGGGACAGGGGTTAGGAGAGACCCAGTACTTC. This codes for CSVEMWGQGLGETQYF. The chain carries TRBV29-1 and TRBJ2-5; 10 bases line up with TRBD1. The J segment lost 4 bases and the V segment lost 2 bases, leaving 10 bases of the junction unmatched. The length of the CDR3 is 16 residues. The germline CDR1 and CDR2 sequences are SQVTM and ANQGSEA.

The sample holds a few counts of this clone. The V gene is TRBV29-1, the J gene TRBJ1-4, with D perhaps matching TRBD1 (6 bases). The CDR3 extends over 12 amino acids. CDR1 is SQVTM and CDR2 is ANQGSEA in the germline V gene. The V and J ends lost 7 bases and 3 bases respectively, with 9 bases between them. The CDR3 DNA reads as TGCAGCGCCCCAGGGGCTAATGAAAAACTGTTTTTT. Translating it yields CSAPGANEKLFF.

The V call is TRBV4-3, the J call TRBJ1-4; D gene uncertain. Germline CDR1 reads LGHNA; CDR2 reads YSLEER. The CDR3 loop spans 13 amino acids. V was cut by 3 bases and J by 5 bases, with 7 bases left in between. The CDR3 DNA follows: TGCGCCAGCAGCCAGGGCCCCAATGAAAAACTGTTTTTT. Its protein is CASSQGPNEKLFF.

The chain couples TRBV7-9 to TRBJ1-1; D unresolved. V was cut by 1 base and J by 7 bases, with 16 bases left in between. The germline V gene encodes CDR1 SEHNR and CDR2 FQNEAQ (reference sequence). The length of the CDR3 is 15 residues. The CDR3 sequence is CASSLVGQLEGEAFF. In DNA form, the CDR3 reads TGTGCCAGCAGCTTAGTGGGTCAGCTGGAGGGTGAAGCTTTCTTT.